Presented here are 32 T cell receptor beta chains from one specimen sequenced in a study of blood T cell repertoires in COVID-19. Repertoires were generated with immunoSEQ multiplex PCR, while TCRdb's copy carries only in-frame clones and drops some. Among 57,000 or so clones listed, about 78% were seen once. Sequenced input: peripheral blood. These TCRs come from a man aged 45-65 years with active or convalescent COVID-19.

This rearrangement joins TRBV9 to TRBJ2-6; D not certain. The V gene lost 4 bases and the J gene lost 1 base, with 27 bases spanning the gap. This CDR3 comprises 21 residues. The germline gives CDR1 SGDLS, CDR2 YYNGEE. The CDR3 region has the DNA TGTGCCAGCAGCCCACCTGTCCGGCCAGGCGTCATCCTATCTGGGGCCAACGTCCTGACTTTC. Protein product: CASSPPVRPGVILSGANVLTF.

This chain links TRBV3-1 (or the pseudogene TRBV3-2) with TRBJ2-2, with a weak D call TRBD1 (5 bases). The CDR3 spans 12 residues. Germline CDR1 and CDR2: LGHDT and YNNKEL (reference sequence). The V gene lost 6 bases and the J gene lost 8 bases, with 10 bases spanning the gap. CDR3: CASRIRQGELFF. The CDR3 DNA follows: TGTGCCAGCAGGATAAGACAGGGGGAGCTGTTTTTT.

The V and J genes are TRBV28 and TRBJ1-2; D is unclear. The CDR3 has 14 residues. V lost 8 bases and J 0 bases, leaving 13 bases between the germline ends. Germline V gene data show CDR1 as MDHEN and CDR2 as SYDVKM. The CDR3 region has the DNA TGTGCCAGCGTCTCCGGGAGTTCTAACTATGGCTACACCTTC. The encoded protein is CASVSGSSNYGYTF.

This chain uses TRBV29-1 with TRBJ2-6; no definite D call. The CDR3 consists of 14 residues. CDR1 and CDR2 (germline): SQVTM, ANQGSEA. Trimming stripped 4 bases from V and 0 bases from J, with 7 bases between. The CDR3 is CSVGGYSGANVLTF. For the CDR3, the DNA is TGCAGCGTTGGAGGATACTCTGGGGCCAACGTCCTGACTTTC.

This clone was observed a handful of times. This chain connects TRBV7-2 to TRBJ2-1; no reliable D call. V was shortened by 4 bases and J by 6 bases, with 10 bases between the two germline ends. CDR3 length: 13 amino acids. Germline-derived CDR1 and CDR2 are SGHTA and FQGNSA. The chain's CDR3 is CASSSAPGNEQFF. The CDR3 bases are TGTGCCAGCAGCTCCGCCCCCGGCAATGAGCAGTTCTTC.

This sequence joins TRBV18 and TRBJ1-1; D is perhaps TRBD1 (6 bases). Germline CDR1 reads KGHSH; CDR2 reads LQKENI. CDR3 length: 15 amino acids. Trimming pared 1 base from V and 5 bases from J, leaving 14 bases between. This chain's CDR3 is CASSPLGGEITEAFF. CDR3 DNA: TGTGCCAGCTCACCACTTGGGGGCGAGATAACTGAAGCTTTCTTT.

The chain couples TRBV14 to TRBJ2-1; TRBD2 matches 8 bases. The trim removed 0 bases at V and 7 bases at J, leaving 11 bases unmatched. There are 17 residues in the CDR3. In germline, CDR1 is SGHDN, CDR2 FVKESK. In DNA form, the CDR3 reads TGTGCCAGCAGCCAAGAAGAGGGCCTAGCGGGCTTAAATGAGCAGTTCTTC. It translates to CASSQEEGLAGLNEQFF.

The genes are TRBV6-4 and TRBJ2-7, with 7 bases fitting TRBD1. V was clipped by 6 bases and J by 4 bases; unmatched bases: 15. The CDR3 consists of 16 residues. From germline, CDR1 is MRHNA and CDR2 SNTAGT. The CDR3 loop reads CASRRDRGYSAYEQYF. The CDR3, as DNA: TGTGCCAGCAGACGGGACAGAGGCTACTCCGCGTACGAGCAGTACTTC.

This chain uses TRBV7-8 with TRBJ2-2; 14 bases align to TRBD2. The CDR3 has 16 amino acids. V dropped 3 bases and J dropped 7; count of bases not matched to a gene: 4. CDR1 SGHVS and CDR2 FQNEAQ come from the germline V gene. As DNA, the CDR3 is TGTGCCAGCAGCTTTGGACTAGCGGGAGGTGGCGGGGAGCTGTTTTTT. It encodes CASSFGLAGGGGELFF.

DNA for the CDR3: TGTGCCAGCAGCTTCGGGACTAGCGGGGCTGGCGAGCAGTACTTC. It specifies CASSFGTSGAGEQYF. This chain links TRBV11-2 with TRBJ2-7; TRBD2 aligns across 13 bases. The ends lost 3 bases at V and 6 bases at J; junction bases unmatched: 5. CDR3 length: 15 amino acids. CDR1 and CDR2 (germline): SGHAT, FQNNGV.

This clone qualifies as medium-sized. The chain carries TRBV30 and TRBJ1-2; maybe TRBD1 (6 bases). This CDR3 region has 14 residues. Germline values: CDR1 GTSNPN, CDR2 SVGIG (reference sequence). V lost 0 bases to trimming and J lost 4 bases, with 12 bases between them. This CDR3 reads CAWSVRRTAYGYTF. CDR3 DNA: TGTGCCTGGAGTGTACGAAGGACAGCCTATGGCTACACCTTC. The entire variable domain, with the rest obtained from reference TRBV30 and TRBJ1-2, is as follows: SQTIHQWPATLVQPVGSPLSLECTVEGTSNPNLYWYRQAAGRGLQLLFYSVGIGQISSEVPQNLSASRPQDRQFILSSKKLLLSDSGFYLCAWSVRRTAYGYTFGSGTRLTVV.

The CDR3: CASGQDIYEQYF. CDR3 DNA: TGTGCTAGTGGTCAGGACATCTACGAGCAGTACTTC. The chain couples TRBV12-5 to TRBJ2-7; the D gene is possibly TRBD1 (5 bases). Trimming removed 5 bases at V and 3 bases at J, with 8 bases between. CDR3 length equals 12 residues. From germline, CDR1 is LGHNT and CDR2 FRNRAP.

The chain uses TRBV29-1 and TRBJ2-3, with 12 bases fitting TRBD2. The CDR3 runs 14 residues. The V gene end was trimmed by 6 bases and the J gene end by 4 bases; junction bases not matched to a gene: 5. The V gene's germline CDR1 is SQVTM and CDR2 ANQGSEA. The CDR3 region is CSVTSGSGADTQYF. The CDR3 DNA follows: TGCAGCGTGACTAGCGGGAGCGGGGCAGATACGCAGTATTTT.

The chain employs TRBV5-1 and TRBJ2-1, with 8 bases matching TRBD2. J gave up 4 bases and V 0 bases, and 9 bases lay outside the gene matches. CDR3 size: 17 residues. CDR1 is SGHRS and CDR2 is YFSETQ in the germline V gene. The CDR3 loop reads CASSLGLGGGFYNEQFF. CDR3 in DNA: TGCGCCAGCAGCTTGGGGCTTGGCGGGGGGTTTTACAATGAGCAGTTCTTC. Supplemented by reference TRBV5-1 and TRBJ2-1, the full variable domain reads KAGVTQTPRYLIKTRGQQVTLSCSPISGHRSVSWYQQTPGQGLQFLFEYFSETQRNKGNFPGRFSGRQFSNSRSEMNVSTLELGDSALYLCASSLGLGGGFYNEQFFGPGTRLTVL.

The chain is built from TRBV30 and TRBJ1-3, with a possible D match to TRBD1 (6 bases). Trimming took 3 bases from V and 4 from J, leaving 10 bases between them. CDR1 is GTSNPN, CDR2 SVGIG, per germline (reference sequence). The CDR3 sequence is 13 residues long. The CDR3 region has the DNA TGTGCCTGGAGCAGGGGTTCCGGAAACACCATATATTTT. Protein product: CAWSRGSGNTIYF.

This sequence joins TRBV7-8 and TRBJ1-6; D call uncertain. Between the trimmed V and J ends, which lost 5 bases and 6 bases, there was a span of 14 bases. The CDR3 covers 15 residues. From germline, CDR1 is SGHVS and CDR2 FQNEAQ. The CDR3 nucleotides read TGTGCCAGCAGCCCTTATGTTGGAGTTAATTCACCCCTCCACTTT. Its translation: CASSPYVGVNSPLHF.

The chain is built from TRBV6-6 and TRBJ1-1, with D perhaps TRBD1 (5 bases). Trimming stripped 11 bases from V and 3 bases from J, with 13 bases between. The CDR3 is 12 residues long. Germline lookup yields CDR1 MNHNY and CDR2 SVGAGI (reference sequence). CDR3 amino acids: CAGHGGDTEAFF. CDR3 in DNA: TGTGCCGGCCACGGGGGTGACACTGAAGCTTTCTTT.

This chain uses TRBV6-5 with TRBJ1-1, with TRBD1 matching 9 bases. The CDR3 runs to 15 residues. Per germline, CDR1 MNHEY and CDR2 SVGAGI. V lost 6 bases, J lost 0 bases, and 5 bases stayed unmatched. The CDR3 DNA reads as TGTGCCAGCAGCGCCGGGACAGGGATGAACACTGAAGCTTTCTTT. Translated: CASSAGTGMNTEAFF.

The chain carries TRBV5-1 and TRBJ2-3; 9 bases are a match to TRBD2. Per the germline V gene, CDR1 is SGHRS and CDR2 is YFSETQ. The CDR3 has 14 amino acids. V dropped 4 bases and J dropped 6; count of bases not matched to a gene: 6. The CDR3 DNA is TGCGCCAGCAGCCTAGCGGGATCGGGTGATACGCAGTATTTT. It yields the protein CASSLAGSGDTQYF.

This clone has more than one count but fewer than ten. The V and J genes are TRBV7-2 and TRBJ1-2; a weak D match, TRBD1 (5 bases). The CDR3 runs to 17 residues. Germline V gene sequence: CDR1 SGHTA, CDR2 FQGNSA. V was trimmed by 5 bases and J by 7 bases, leaving 26 bases between them. The CDR3 coding sequence is TGTGCCAGCAGCCCAGGGTCCGGGGAGGGGAAAGCCGGTGGCTACACCTTC. It is translated as CASSPGSGEGKAGGYTF.

As concerns this clone: As the CDR3 is not closed by the conserved phenylalanine or tryptophan, this likely results from a read error. No DNA is shown, since the ends of the CDR3 on it are uncertain; the CDR3 is the one TCRdb lists. V gene TRBV21-1 combines with J gene TRBJ1-6; whether TRBD1, the table's D call, matches the DNA was not checked. TRBV21-1 is reported as a pseudogene. The CDR3 extends over 13 residues, inclusive of both ends. This chain's CDR3 is CASSLPKEGQENP.

A few counts support this clone. The gene calls are TRBV2 and TRBJ2-7, with D maybe TRBD2 (7 bases). Trimming pared 4 bases from V and 6 bases from J, leaving 16 bases between. Germline V gene lookup returns CDR1 SNHLY and CDR2 FYNNEI. The CDR3 runs to 14 residues. The CDR3 DNA reads TGTGCCAGCAGTGTTTCCGGGGGCGGGGGCGAGCAGTACTTC. The encoded protein is CASSVSGGGGEQYF.

J is TRBJ1-2 and V is TRBV6-4, with D possibly being TRBD1 (6 bases). V was cut by 3 bases and J by 4 bases, with 12 bases left in between. The CDR3 sequence is 14 residues long. Germline CDR1 reads MRHNA; CDR2 reads SNTAGT. The CDR3 is CASSDNLGGYGYTF. In DNA, the CDR3 is TGTGCCAGCAGTGATAACTTAGGGGGCTATGGCTACACCTTC.

The chain recombines TRBV28 with TRBJ2-3; no clear D gene. This CDR3 is built from 16 residues. V gave up 4 bases and J gave up 4 bases, with 18 bases separating them. The V gene's germline CDR1 is MDHEN and CDR2 SYDVKM. The CDR3 nucleotides are TGTGCCAGCAGTTCTCCGTACGGGTGGAAGGCAGATACGCAGTATTTT. Its protein is CASSSPYGWKADTQYF.

This rearrangement joins TRBV6-4 to TRBJ1-4; D possibly corresponds to TRBD1 (6 bases). Germline CDR1 MRHNA, CDR2 SNTAGT. V gave up 0 bases and J gave up 7 bases, with 15 bases separating them. This CDR3 spans 16 amino acids. CDR3 nucleotide sequence: TGTGCCAGCAGTGACTCGATGCACCAGGACAGTGAAAAACTGTTTTTT. It encodes CASSDSMHQDSEKLFF.

The J gene is TRBJ1-1, the V gene TRBV10-3; the match to TRBD1 covers 7 bases. This CDR3 contains 12 residues. Unmatched junction bases numbered 12, after V lost 10 bases and J lost 10 bases. From germline, CDR1 is ENHRY and CDR2 SYGVKD. CDR3 bases: TGTGCCACACAGACACCGGGACAGTCAGCTTTCTTT. Translating it yields CATQTPGQSAFF.

The gene calls are TRBV7-9 and TRBJ1-1; 7 bases are shared with TRBD1. This CDR3 is built from 15 residues. Germline lookup yields CDR1 SEHNR and CDR2 FQNEAQ (reference sequence). V shed 5 bases and J 5 bases; nucleotides not matched to a gene: 11. CDR3 residues: CASSPERGRGTEAFF. The CDR3 coding sequence is TGTGCCAGCAGCCCAGAAAGGGGGCGCGGAACTGAAGCTTTCTTT.

The V and J genes are TRBV5-5 and TRBJ2-3; 12 bases are shared with TRBD2. Germline CDR1 and CDR2: SGHKS and YYEKEE (reference sequence). V was clipped by 1 base and J by 1 base; unmatched bases: 4. The CDR3 has 17 residues. The CDR3 region is CASSLTSGGLGTDTQYF. The CDR3 DNA sequence: TGTGCCAGCAGCTTGACTAGCGGGGGGTTGGGCACAGATACGCAGTATTTT.

V gene TRBV6-1 combines with J gene TRBJ1-1; a possible D gene is TRBD1 (5 bases). V lost 2 bases to trimming and J lost 2 bases, with 12 bases between them. Germline V gene lookup returns CDR1 MNHNS and CDR2 SASEGT. The CDR3 covers 15 residues. CDR3 loop: CASSERIRANTEAFF. The DNA of the CDR3 is TGTGCCAGCAGTGAAAGAATCAGGGCTAACACTGAAGCTTTCTTT.

This clone appeared once. The chain links TRBV7-2 to TRBJ2-7, with D uncertain. CDR3 length: 15 residues. V lost 2 bases, J lost 3 bases, and 14 bases lay in between. Germline CDR1 reads SGHTA; CDR2 reads FQGNSA. The CDR3 loop reads CASSLLAGSFYEQYF. Written as DNA, the CDR3 is TGTGCCAGCAGCTTATTGGCAGGATCTTTCTACGAGCAGTACTTC.

CDR3 protein: CASSLGRDSRGNTEAFF. CDR3 DNA sequence: TGTGCCAGCAGTTTGGGCCGGGACAGCCGGGGAAACACTGAAGCTTTCTTT. This rearrangement joins TRBV27 to TRBJ1-1, with TRBD1 matching 7 bases. The junction had 12 bases not matched to a gene; V was cut back by 3 bases and J by 2 bases. Germline CDR1 and CDR2: MNHEY and SMNVEV (reference sequence). This CDR3 has 17 amino acids.

The chain couples TRBV5-1 to TRBJ1-1, with a possible D match to TRBD1 (6 bases). Looked up from germline, CDR1 is SGHRS and CDR2 is YFSETQ. V shed 3 bases and J shed 3 bases, with 9 bases lying between them. The CDR3 runs 13 residues. This CDR3 reads CASSSGVHTEAFF. DNA for the CDR3: TGCGCCAGCAGCTCAGGGGTCCACACTGAAGCTTTCTTT.